One and the same sample provided the 28 T cell receptor beta chains below, sequenced in a study of human T cells and chemical hapten exposure (dated by TCRdb to 2020 to 2022). Libraries were built with RACE. TCRdb records NextSeq 500 as the sequencer. TCRdb trimmed public reads at Q25 via fastp, called clones via MiXCR and kept in-frame beta chains. Rows are unified per CDR3 protein, each entry keeping the most common DNA and genes. The sample table contains around 110,000 distinct CDR3 sequences; only one count was recorded for around 10% of them. The biggest ten clones account for around 1.5% of the sample. In the paper's terms, the time point label means: patch test 1, 2 weeks after DPC sensitization. In the paper's terms, the treatment or condition label means: therapeutic diphenylcyclopropenone sensitization with weekly scalp DPC. The sequenced sample was whole blood, obtained in connection with sensitization to the hapten diphenylcyclopropenone (DPC). The receptor set was obtained from a woman in her 50s with alopecia areata. Some clones in this sample may be carry-over from other donors' samples.

The V and J genes are TRBV7-8 and TRBJ2-7, with D unclear. CDR1 is SGHVS and CDR2 is FQNEAQ in the germline V gene. V was shortened by 1 base and J by 1 base, with 11 bases between the two germline ends. The CDR3 consists of 15 residues. The CDR3 nucleotides are TGTGCCAGCAGCTTAGAGGCCTCAAGATCCTACGAGCAGTACTTC. This translates into CASSLEASRSYEQYF.

This clonotype was found a few times. The chain is built from TRBV10-2 and TRBJ1-1; 7 nucleotides match TRBD1. Germline CDR1 is WSHSY and CDR2 is SAAADI. The CDR3 has 13 amino acids. V dropped 6 bases and J dropped 4; count of bases not matched to a gene: 5. CDR3 bases: TGCGCCAGCAGGAGGGCAGGGGGCACTGAAGCTTTCTTT. Its protein is CASRRAGGTEAFF.

This clonotype was seen only a few times. The rearrangement uses TRBV7-8 and TRBJ1-4; 9 positions agree with TRBD1. The CDR3 is 15 amino acids. V trimming: 5 bases; J trimming: 6 bases; junction bases outside the gene matches: 7. Germline-derived CDR1 and CDR2 are SGHVS and FQNEAQ. The CDR3 DNA follows: TGTGCCAGCAGCACCACAGGGGGCTTTGATGAAAAACTGTTTTTT. This encodes CASSTTGGFDEKLFF.

This clonotype showed up just a few times. The chain employs TRBV7-9 and TRBJ2-2; TRBD2 aligns across 7 bases. This CDR3 comprises 16 residues. Trimming at V came to 5 bases and at J to 1 base, leaving 7 bases not matched to a gene. Germline V gene data show CDR1 as SEHNR and CDR2 as FQNEAQ (reference sequence). The CDR3 bases are TGTGCCAGCAGCCAATTAGCGGGCCGGAACACCGGGGAGCTGTTTTTT. Translated: CASSQLAGRNTGELFF. Full variable domain (missing parts from reference TRBV7-9 and TRBJ2-2): DTGVSQNPRHKITKRGQNVTFRCDPISEHNRLYWYRQTLGQGPEFLTYFQNEAQLEKSRLLSDRFSAERPKGSFSTLEIQRTEQGDSAMYLCASSQLAGRNTGELFFGEGSRLTVL.

In this sample, this clonotype turned up many times. CDR3 loop: CASAIQGAGQPQHF. CDR3 bases: TGTGCCAGCGCTATTCAGGGGGCTGGACAGCCCCAGCATTTT. V is TRBV6-2 or TRBV6-3 and J is TRBJ1-5; 8 bases are a match to TRBD1. The CDR3 length is 14 residues. Germline-derived CDR1 and CDR2 are MNHEY and SVGEGT. The trim removed 8 bases at V and 7 bases at J, leaving 10 bases unmatched.

V and J are TRBV5-5 and TRBJ2-1; either TRBD1 or TRBD2 may fit D (5 bases each). The germline gives CDR1 SGHKS, CDR2 YYEKEE (reference sequence). This CDR3 has 15 amino acids. V was clipped by 0 bases and J by 7 bases, with 14 bases between them. CDR3 nucleotide sequence: TGTGCCAGCAGCTTGGTTGGGGGAGAAAGGAATGAGCAGTTCTTC. Translating it yields CASSLVGGERNEQFF.

The genes are TRBV20-1 and TRBJ2-5; no reliable D call. The CDR3 spans 13 residues. Germline-derived CDR1 and CDR2 are DFQATT and SNEGSKA (reference sequence). Trimming took off 5 bases at V and 1 base at J, with 11 bases between the two ends. In DNA form, the CDR3 reads TGCAGTGCTCCTTCGGCGTCCCAAGAGACCCAGTACTTC. This codes for CSAPSASQETQYF.

Ten or more counts support this clonotype. The chain recombines TRBV21-1 with TRBJ2-1. TRBV21-1 is termed a pseudogene. This CDR3 has 14 amino acids. Here the CDR3 DNA reads TGTGCCAGCAGCAAGGATAGGCTGATCAATGAGCAGTTCTTC. This translates into CASSKDRLINEQFF.

This clonotype was recorded many times. The rearrangement uses TRBV2 and TRBJ1-1; the D is unclear. V lost 8 bases, J lost 1 base, and 8 bases lay in between. The CDR3 consists of 12 residues. Germline loops: CDR1 SNHLY, CDR2 FYNNEI. Here the CDR3 reads CASYEQNTEAFF. CDR3 DNA: TGTGCCAGCTACGAGCAGAACACTGAAGCTTTCTTT.

This clonotype was found many times. This chain connects TRBV6-6 to TRBJ2-1; 9 bases line up with TRBD1. The CDR3 is made up of 14 amino acids. V shed 6 bases and J 8 bases; nucleotides not matched to a gene: 8. Germline assignment: CDR1 MNHNY and CDR2 SVGAGI (reference sequence). The CDR3 DNA is TGTGCCAGCAGCCACGGGACAGGGTCCGATGAGCAGTTCTTC. The encoded protein is CASSHGTGSDEQFF.

This clonotype has at least ten counts. The chain has TRBV6-5 and TRBJ1-6, with no clear D. The CDR3 spans 13 residues. CDR1 is MNHEY, CDR2 SVGAGI, per germline. The V end lost 5 bases, the J end lost 7 bases, and 9 bases lay between the germline ends. The CDR3 region has the DNA TGTGCCAGCAGTCCCCGCCCAAATTCACCCCTCCACTTT. Protein: CASSPRPNSPLHF.

J is TRBJ2-7 and V is TRBV27; 7 bases fit TRBD2. The CDR3 sequence is 14 residues long. Germline CDR1 and CDR2: MNHEY and SMNVEV (reference sequence). Trimming removed 2 bases from V and 7 bases from J; junction bases left unmatched: 8. CDR3 residues: CASSLGLAVSEQYF. For the CDR3, the DNA is TGTGCCAGCAGTTTAGGGCTAGCGGTCTCTGAGCAGTACTTC.

This clonotype was found many times. The chain uses TRBV12-3 or TRBV12-4 and TRBJ2-5; a weak D match, TRBD2 (5 bases). CDR3 length equals 14 residues. With 6 bases removed from V and 5 bases from J, the gap between germline ends came to 16 bases. The CDR3 DNA reads as TGTGCCAGCAGCCGCCAACTAGGCCTGGAGACCCAGTACTTC. This translates into CASSRQLGLETQYF.

In this sample, this clonotype turned up a few times. The gene calls are TRBV12-3 or TRBV12-4 and TRBJ1-1; D gene uncertain. Trimming took 3 bases from V and 2 from J, leaving 10 bases between them. The CDR3 runs to 14 residues. DNA for the CDR3: TGTGCCAGCAGTTTCGTCGGGCAAAACACTGAAGCTTTCTTT. Translated, it gives CASSFVGQNTEAFF.

This clonotype was detected a few times. The rearrangement joins TRBV11-3 to TRBJ2-1, with D uncertain. Trimming cost V 0 bases and J 8 bases, with 8 bases left between them. The CDR3 runs to 13 residues. Germline V gene lookup returns CDR1 SGHNT and CDR2 YENEEA. This CDR3 reads CASSLDRRDEQFF. For the CDR3, the DNA is TGTGCCAGCAGCTTAGATCGTAGGGATGAGCAGTTCTTC.

This clonotype was found a few times. The chain uses TRBV27 and TRBJ1-1; TRBD1 agrees at 8 bases. Trimming cost V 6 bases and J 11 bases; bases outside gene matches: 11. The CDR3 runs to 13 residues. Looked up from germline, CDR1 is MNHEY and CDR2 is SMNVEV (reference sequence). This chain's CDR3 is CASRQTGAHPAFF. The CDR3 DNA reads as TGTGCCAGCAGACAGACAGGGGCTCACCCGGCTTTCTTT.

This clonotype was recorded many times. The chain carries TRBV6-6 and TRBJ2-7; perhaps TRBD1 as D (5 bases). This CDR3 region has 16 residues. Looked up from germline, CDR1 is MNHNY and CDR2 is SVGAGI (reference sequence). The germline V and J ends were trimmed by 5 bases and 6 bases, with 23 bases remaining between them. The CDR3, as DNA: TGTGCCAGCAGTCCCCAACAGGAGATTAGCCCCTTCGAGCAGTACTTC. This gives the protein CASSPQQEISPFEQYF.

The chain links TRBV5-1 to TRBJ2-7; D remains ambiguous. V dropped 5 bases and J dropped 6 bases, with 12 bases sitting between them. CDR1 SGHRS and CDR2 YFSETQ come from the germline V gene. This CDR3 has 12 amino acids. CDR3 residues: CASREWDGEQYF. CDR3 sequence (DNA): TGCGCCAGCAGGGAATGGGATGGCGAGCAGTACTTC.

The chain employs TRBV9 and TRBJ2-3; 8 nucleotides align to TRBD2. The V gene's germline CDR1 is SGDLS and CDR2 YYNGEE. The V and J ends lost 0 bases and 2 bases, in that order; junction bases with no gene match: 2. The CDR3 has 15 residues. The CDR3 sequence is CASSVVAGNTDTQYF. Here the CDR3 DNA reads TGTGCCAGCAGCGTAGTAGCGGGAAACACAGATACGCAGTATTTT.

This clonotype was observed at least ten times. The chain recombines TRBV11-2 with TRBJ2-1; unclear D gene. Trimming stripped 5 bases from V and 2 bases from J, with 7 bases between. The CDR3 is made up of 13 amino acids. Germline CDR1 SGHAT, CDR2 FQNNGV. This CDR3 reads CASSPTPYNEQFF. The CDR3 nucleotides are TGTGCCAGCAGCCCAACCCCCTACAATGAGCAGTTCTTC.

The chain carries TRBV29-1 and TRBJ2-2, with 7 bases fitting TRBD1. V lost 4 bases and J lost 0; bases outside the gene matches: 2. The germline gives CDR1 SQVTM, CDR2 ANQGSEA. The CDR3 totals 14 residues. The CDR3 DNA reads TGCAGCGTTGCCGGGACAGCGAACACCGGGGAGCTGTTTTTT. Translating it yields CSVAGTANTGELFF.

This clonotype was counted ten times or more. The rearrangement links TRBV2 to TRBJ1-2, with 7 positions matching TRBD1. The V segment lost 7 bases and the J segment 0 bases; nucleotides outside the gene matches: 5. CDR3 length: 14 amino acids. The germline gives CDR1 SNHLY, CDR2 FYNNEI. In DNA, the CDR3 is TGTGCCAGCAATACGGACAGGACTAACTATGGCTACACCTTC. Translated, it gives CASNTDRTNYGYTF.

Many counts were recorded for this clonotype. V gene TRBV20-1 combines with J gene TRBJ2-7, with 9 bases aligning to TRBD1. Unmatched junction bases numbered 10, after V lost 1 base and J lost 0 bases. Germline V gene lookup returns CDR1 DFQATT and CDR2 SNEGSKA (reference sequence). The CDR3 is 17 residues long. CDR3: CSARANRGQGPSYEQYF. The CDR3 coding sequence is TGCAGTGCTAGAGCCAACAGGGGGCAAGGCCCCTCCTACGAGCAGTACTTC.

J is TRBJ2-3 and V is TRBV10-1; D is tentatively TRBD1 or TRBD2 (6 bases each). CDR1 and CDR2 from the germline V gene are WNHNN and SYGVQD (reference sequence). The V end lost 2 bases, the J end lost 3 bases, and 15 bases lay between the germline ends. This CDR3 comprises 16 residues. Here the CDR3 reads CASSERGAPVTDTQYF. CDR3 bases: TGCGCCAGCAGTGAGAGGGGGGCCCCTGTAACAGATACGCAGTATTTT.

The gene calls are TRBV28 and TRBJ2-5; 11 bases are shared with TRBD2. There are 17 residues in the CDR3. Trimming removed 3 bases from V and 2 bases from J; junction bases left unmatched: 8. CDR1 is MDHEN, CDR2 SYDVKM, per germline. CDR3 sequence reads: CASSLSLAGGTQETQYF. The CDR3 DNA is TGTGCCAGCAGTTTGAGTCTAGCGGGGGGCACACAAGAGACCCAGTACTTC.

Many counts were recorded for this clonotype. The rearrangement links TRBV28 to TRBJ2-4, with D hard to call. The CDR3 spans 16 residues. Germline lookup yields CDR1 MDHEN and CDR2 SYDVKM. Trimming left V 6 bases short and J 0 bases short, with 15 bases between. The CDR3 DNA sequence: TGTGCCAGCAGCCAAGGGCAGGCCTCAGCCAAAAACATTCAGTACTTC. Translation gives CASSQGQASAKNIQYF. Combining the CDR3 with reference TRBV28 and TRBJ2-4 gives the whole variable domain DVKVTQSSRYLVKRTGEKVFLECVQDMDHENMFWYRQDPGLGLRLIYFSYDVKMKEKGDIPEGYSVSREKKERFSLILESASTNQTSMYLCASSQGQASAKNIQYFGAGTRLSVL.

This clonotype was counted only a few times. The V and J genes are TRBV2 and TRBJ1-1, with D unclear. The CDR3 covers 12 residues. CDR1 and CDR2 (germline): SNHLY, FYNNEI. The germline V and J ends were trimmed by 6 bases and 11 bases, with 16 bases remaining between them. The CDR3 coding sequence is TGTGCCAGCAGCGATAATTTACCCGGGGCTTTCTTT. Its protein product is CASSDNLPGAFF.

The chain is built from TRBV6-1 and TRBJ2-3; 13 bases fit TRBD2. V dropped 3 bases and J dropped 7; count of bases not matched to a gene: 4. Germline lookup yields CDR1 MNHNS and CDR2 SASEGT. This CDR3 spans 15 amino acids. CDR3 residues: CASSDRTSGSNTQYF. In nucleotides, the CDR3 is TGTGCCAGCAGTGACCGGACTAGCGGGAGTAATACGCAGTATTTT.